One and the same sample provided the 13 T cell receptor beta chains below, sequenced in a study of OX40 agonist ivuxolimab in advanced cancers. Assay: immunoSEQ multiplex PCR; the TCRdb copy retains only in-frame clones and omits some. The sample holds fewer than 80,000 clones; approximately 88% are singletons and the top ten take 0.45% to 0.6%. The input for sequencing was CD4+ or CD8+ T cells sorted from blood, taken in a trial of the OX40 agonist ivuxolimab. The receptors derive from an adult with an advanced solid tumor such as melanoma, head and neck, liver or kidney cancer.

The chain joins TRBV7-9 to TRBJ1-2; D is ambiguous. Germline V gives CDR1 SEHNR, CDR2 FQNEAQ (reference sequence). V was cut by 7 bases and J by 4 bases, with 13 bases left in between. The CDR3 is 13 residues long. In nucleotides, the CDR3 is TGTGCCAGCAAATCCTCTTACCTCTATGGCTACACCTTC. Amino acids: CASKSSYLYGYTF. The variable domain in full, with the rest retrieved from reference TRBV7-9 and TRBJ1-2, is DTGVSQNPRHKITKRGQNVTFRCDPISEHNRLYWYRQTLGQGPEFLTYFQNEAQLEKSRLLSDRFSAERPKGSFSTLEIQRTEQGDSAMYLCASKSSYLYGYTFGSGTRLTVV.

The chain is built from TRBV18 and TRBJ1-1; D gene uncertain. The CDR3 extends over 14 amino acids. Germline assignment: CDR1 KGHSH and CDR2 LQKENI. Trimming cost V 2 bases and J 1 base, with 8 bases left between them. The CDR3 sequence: CASSPRAANTEAFF. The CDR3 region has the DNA TGTGCCAGCTCACCAAGAGCCGCGAACACTGAAGCTTTCTTT.

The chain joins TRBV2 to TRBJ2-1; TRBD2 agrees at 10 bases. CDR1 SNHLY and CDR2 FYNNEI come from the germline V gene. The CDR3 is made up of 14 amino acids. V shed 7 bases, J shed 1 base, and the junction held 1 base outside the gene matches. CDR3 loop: CASNSGGSYNEQFF. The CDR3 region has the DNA TGTGCCAGCAATAGCGGGGGGTCCTACAATGAGCAGTTCTTC.

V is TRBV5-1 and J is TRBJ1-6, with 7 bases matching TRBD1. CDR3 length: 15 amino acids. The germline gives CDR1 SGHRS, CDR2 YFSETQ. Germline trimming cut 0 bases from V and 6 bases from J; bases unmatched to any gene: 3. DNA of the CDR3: TGCGCCAGCAGCTTGGGACAGGGATTTAATTCACCCCTCCACTTT. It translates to CASSLGQGFNSPLHF.

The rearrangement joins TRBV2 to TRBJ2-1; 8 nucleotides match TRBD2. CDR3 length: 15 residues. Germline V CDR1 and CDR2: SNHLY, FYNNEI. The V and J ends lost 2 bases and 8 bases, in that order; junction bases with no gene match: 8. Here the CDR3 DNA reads TGTGCCAGCAGTGAAAGATGGACTAGCTTGGATGAGCAGTTCTTC. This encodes CASSERWTSLDEQFF.

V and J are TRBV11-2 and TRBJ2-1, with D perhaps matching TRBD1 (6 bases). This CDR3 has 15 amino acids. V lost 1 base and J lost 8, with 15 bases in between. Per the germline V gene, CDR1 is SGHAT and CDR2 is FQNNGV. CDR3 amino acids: CASSLVGQGRDEQFF. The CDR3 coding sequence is TGTGCCAGCAGCTTAGTCGGGCAGGGGAGAGATGAGCAGTTCTTC. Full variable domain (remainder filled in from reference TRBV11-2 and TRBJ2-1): EAGVAQSPRYKIIEKRQSVAFWCNPISGHATLYWYQQILGQGPKLLIQFQNNGVVDDSQLPKDRFSAERLKGVDSTLKIQPAKLEDSAVYLCASSLVGQGRDEQFFGPGTRLTVL.

The CDR3 is CASRKWGDDYNEQFF. In DNA form, the CDR3 reads TGTGCCAGCAGGAAATGGGGGGATGATTACAATGAGCAGTTCTTC. This rearrangement joins TRBV6-5 to TRBJ2-1; weak D call: TRBD2 (6 bases). Germline-derived CDR1 and CDR2 are MNHEY and SVGAGI. Trimming removed 6 bases from V and 4 bases from J, with 16 bases in between. The length of the CDR3 is 15 residues.

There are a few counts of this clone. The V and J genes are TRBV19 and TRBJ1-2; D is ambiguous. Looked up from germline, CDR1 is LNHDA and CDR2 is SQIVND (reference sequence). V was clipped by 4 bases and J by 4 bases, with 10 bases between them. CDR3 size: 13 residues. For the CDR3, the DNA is TGTGCCAGTAGTAGGGGTGTGGGCTATGGCTACACCTTC. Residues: CASSRGVGYGYTF.

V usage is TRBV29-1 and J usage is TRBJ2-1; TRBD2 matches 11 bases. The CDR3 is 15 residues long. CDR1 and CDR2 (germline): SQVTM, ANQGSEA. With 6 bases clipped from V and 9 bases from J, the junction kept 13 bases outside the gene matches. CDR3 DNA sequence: TGCAGCGTGCCCTCGACTAGCGGGGTTTCAGTTGAGCAGTTCTTC. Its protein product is CSVPSTSGVSVEQFF.

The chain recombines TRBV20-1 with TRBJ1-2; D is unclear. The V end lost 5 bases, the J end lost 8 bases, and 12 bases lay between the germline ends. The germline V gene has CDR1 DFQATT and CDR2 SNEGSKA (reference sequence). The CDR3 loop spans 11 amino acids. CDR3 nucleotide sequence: TGCAGTGCTCCAGCCCCGGGGGGCTACACCTTC. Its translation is CSAPAPGGYTF.

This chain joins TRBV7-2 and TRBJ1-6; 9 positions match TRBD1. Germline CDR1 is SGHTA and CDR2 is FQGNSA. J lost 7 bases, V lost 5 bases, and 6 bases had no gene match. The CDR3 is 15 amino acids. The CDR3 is CASSQIGTGNSPLHF. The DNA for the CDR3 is TGTGCCAGCAGCCAGATAGGGACAGGGAATTCACCCCTCCACTTT.

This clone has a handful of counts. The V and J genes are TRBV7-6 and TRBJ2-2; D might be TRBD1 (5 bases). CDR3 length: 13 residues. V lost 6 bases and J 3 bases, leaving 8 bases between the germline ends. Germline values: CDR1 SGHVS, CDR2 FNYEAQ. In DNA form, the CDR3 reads TGTGCCAGCAGGCCAGGGTACACCGGGGAGCTGTTTTTT. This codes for CASRPGYTGELFF.

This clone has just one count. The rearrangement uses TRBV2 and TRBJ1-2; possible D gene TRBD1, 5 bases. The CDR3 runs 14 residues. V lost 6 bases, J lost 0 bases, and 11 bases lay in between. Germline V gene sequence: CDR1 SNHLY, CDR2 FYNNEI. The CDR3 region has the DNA TGTGCCAGCAGCCCGGGGCCCGCTAACTATGGCTACACCTTC. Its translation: CASSPGPANYGYTF.